A single sample is the source of the 4 T cell receptor beta chains below, sequenced in a study of shared clonotypes between healthy human individuals. Sequencing was performed with immunoSEQ multiplex PCR; in TCRdb, only in-frame clones are kept and a portion is missing. The repertoire holds about 2 million clones, with roughly 95% as singletons. The sample was naive CD4+ T cells sorted from blood. As for subset: CD45RA+ positively selected. The receptors come from a man younger than 35 in good health.

The V and J genes are TRBV5-4 and TRBJ1-3, with D hard to call. CDR3 length: 17 residues. The germline V gene has CDR1 SGHNT and CDR2 YYREEE (reference sequence). Trimming took 0 bases from V and 2 from J, leaving 15 bases between them. In DNA, the CDR3 is TGTGCCAGCAGCTTGGACGCCACCCCTTTGGCTGGAAACACCATATATTTT. Translation gives CASSLDATPLAGNTIYF.

The chain links TRBV19 to TRBJ2-7; 9 nucleotides agree with TRBD1. Germline V gives CDR1 LNHDA, CDR2 SQIVND (reference sequence). The CDR3 extends over 16 amino acids. Trimming took 6 bases from V and 3 from J; bases not matched to a gene: 12. The CDR3 region is CASSPRGTGGRYEQYF. The DNA of the CDR3 is TGTGCCAGTAGCCCGAGGGGAACAGGGGGCCGCTACGAGCAGTACTTC.

The chain uses TRBV6-5 and TRBJ2-5, with D perhaps matching TRBD2 (5 bases). CDR1 and CDR2 from the germline V gene are MNHEY and SVGAGI. The V end lost 1 base, the J end lost 5 bases, and 17 bases lay between the germline ends. The length of the CDR3 is 16 residues. CDR3 amino acids: CASSYFSTGRGETQYF. As DNA, the CDR3 is TGTGCCAGCAGTTACTTTAGCACGGGGAGAGGGGAGACCCAGTACTTC.

The chain has TRBV9 and TRBJ1-1; 8 positions agree with TRBD1. CDR1 and CDR2 (germline): SGDLS, YYNGEE. The trim removed 3 bases at V and 0 bases at J, leaving 4 bases unmatched. This CDR3 comprises 15 residues. CDR3 in DNA: TGTGCCAGCAGCGCAGACAGGGGAATGAACACTGAAGCTTTCTTT. Its translation is CASSADRGMNTEAFF. Full variable domain (remainder filled in from reference TRBV9 and TRBJ1-1): DSGVTQTPKHLITATGQRVTLRCSPRSGDLSVYWYQQSLDQGLQFLIQYYNGEERAKGNILERFSAQQFPDLHSELNLSSLELGDSALYFCASSADRGMNTEAFFGQGTRLTVV.